A single sample gave rise to the 24 T cell receptor beta chains below, sequenced in a study of post-analysis software for immune sequencing data. Study outcomes and limitations: Elevated frequency relative to controls characterized four or five TRBV segments in patients, TRBV5-6, TRBV5-1 and TRBV20-1 among them.

No antigen has been identified for these receptors. The authors incorporated unique molecular identifiers into the TCR beta cDNA libraries. Using its own MiXCR run on the PCR reads, TCRdb lists one record per CDR3 protein. This sample carries around 770,000 distinct CDR3 sequences, about 43% of them seen once, and the ten largest clones take roughly 4.4%. The sequencing input was blood. The receptors shown here come from a girl between 5 and 17 years old with multiple sclerosis.

This clonotype was recorded a few times. The rearrangement uses TRBV20-1 and TRBJ2-1; 7 bases are shared with TRBD2. V lost 0 bases to trimming and J lost 0 bases; unmatched junction nucleotides: 14. Germline assignment: CDR1 DFQATT and CDR2 SNEGSKA (reference sequence). There are 19 residues in the CDR3. In DNA, the CDR3 is TGCAGTGCTAGAGATGCCAGCGGGACGCGACGAGCCTCCTACAATGAGCAGTTCTTC. It yields the protein CSARDASGTRRASYNEQFF.

The chain has TRBV6-5 and TRBJ1-1; TRBD1 matches at 10 bases. Germline values: CDR1 MNHEY, CDR2 SVGAGI. Trimming took 6 bases from V and 5 from J; bases not matched to a gene: 9. The CDR3 consists of 15 residues. The CDR3 spells CASSRTGTGDTEAFF. The CDR3 DNA is TGTGCCAGCAGCCGAACCGGGACAGGGGATACTGAAGCTTTCTTT.

The chain joins TRBV20-1 to TRBJ2-5; a weak D match, TRBD1 (8 bases). V was trimmed by 6 bases and J by 0 bases, leaving 11 bases between them. The CDR3 is 13 residues long. Germline V gene sequence: CDR1 DFQATT, CDR2 SNEGSKA (reference sequence). This chain's CDR3 is CSAQGGDQETQYF. The CDR3 DNA is TGCAGTGCACAGGGGGGGGACCAAGAGACCCAGTACTTC.

This chain uses TRBV29-1 with TRBJ2-1, with 11 bases fitting TRBD2. Germline V gives CDR1 SQVTM, CDR2 ANQGSEA. The CDR3 is made up of 18 amino acids. Trimming cost V 3 bases and J 7 bases; bases outside gene matches: 17. The CDR3 sequence is CSVERGLSGRVRINEQFF. CDR3 coding DNA: TGCAGCGTTGAGAGGGGGCTTAGCGGGAGGGTAAGGATTAATGAGCAGTTCTTC.

The J gene is TRBJ2-5, the V gene TRBV7-2; D may be TRBD2 (6 bases). The CDR3 runs 14 residues. Trimming took 3 bases from V and 0 from J, leaving 8 bases between them. Germline CDR1 reads SGHTA; CDR2 reads FQGNSA. The CDR3 sequence is CASSFSGYQETQYF. CDR3 nucleotides: TGTGCCAGCAGCTTTAGCGGCTACCAAGAGACCCAGTACTTC.

About this clonotype: The junction departs from the called germline gene at one end, perhaps through a read error. This sequence joins TRBV7-9 and TRBJ1-1; the D gene is possibly TRBD1 (5 bases). The CDR3 extends over 12 amino acids. Germline CDR1 SEHNR, CDR2 FQNEAQ (reference sequence). DNA of the CDR3: TGCGCCAGCAGCTTTTCCAGGGCAGAAGCTTTCTTT. Translating gives CASSFSRAEAFF.

The sample holds one count of this clonotype. The genes are TRBV6-6 and TRBJ2-4, with 10 nucleotides matching TRBD1. Germline trimming cut 3 bases from V and 13 bases from J; bases unmatched to any gene: 12. The CDR3 spans 15 residues. Germline V gives CDR1 MNHNY, CDR2 SVGAGI (reference sequence). The CDR3 protein is CASSYTGTGEWEQYF. Written as DNA, the CDR3 is TGTGCCAGCAGTTATACCGGGACAGGGGAGTGGGAACAGTACTTC.

The chain joins TRBV24-1 to TRBJ2-5, with D unresolved. Germline V gene sequence: CDR1 KGHDR, CDR2 SFDVKD. The CDR3 is 14 amino acids. The ends were cut back, 5 bases at V and 3 bases at J, with 12 bases in the middle. The CDR3 here is CATSGIGWEETQYF. The CDR3 DNA reads TGTGCCACCAGTGGGATAGGGTGGGAAGAGACCCAGTACTTC.

This clonotype was recorded a few times. V usage is TRBV20-1 and J usage is TRBJ2-3; 12 bases map to TRBD1. This CDR3 region has 15 residues. Germline lookup yields CDR1 DFQATT and CDR2 SNEGSKA (reference sequence). V was clipped by 6 bases and J by 4 bases; unmatched bases: 8. CDR3 loop: CSANSGQGAADTQYF. CDR3 DNA sequence: TGCAGTGCCAACTCGGGACAGGGGGCCGCAGATACGCAGTATTTT.

This rearrangement joins TRBV20-1 to TRBJ1-5; D unresolved. V gave up 5 bases and J gave up 2 bases, with 13 bases separating them. Germline CDR1 reads DFQATT; CDR2 reads SNEGSKA (reference sequence). This CDR3 is 14 amino acids long. CDR3 in amino acids: CSAAAPRGNQPQHF. The CDR3 nucleotides read TGCAGTGCTGCAGCGCCCCGAGGCAATCAGCCCCAGCATTTT.

This chain joins TRBV12-3 or TRBV12-4 and TRBJ2-7; D uncertain. The CDR3 has 15 amino acids. With 5 bases removed from V and 0 bases from J, the gap between germline ends came to 14 bases. CDR3 sequence: CASSPGRPSSYEQYF. CDR3 sequence (DNA): TGTGCCAGCAGTCCCGGACGCCCCAGCTCCTACGAGCAGTACTTC.

The sample holds many counts of this clonotype. The rearrangement links TRBV7-2 to TRBJ2-7; 13 positions agree with TRBD2. V was clipped by 0 bases and J by 0 bases; unmatched bases: 5. Germline assignment: CDR1 SGHTA and CDR2 FQGNSA. The CDR3 consists of 18 residues. In DNA form, the CDR3 reads TGTGCCAGCAGCTTAGCGCGGACTAGCGGGGGTTCCTCCTACGAGCAGTACTTC. Residues: CASSLARTSGGSSYEQYF.

This clonotype was counted between two and nine times. CDR3 region: CSARGSGTGKETQYF. For the CDR3, the DNA is TGCAGTGCTAGAGGTTCCGGGACAGGGAAAGAGACCCAGTACTTC. The chain joins TRBV20-1 to TRBJ2-5; 9 bases are a match to TRBD1. Germline CDR1 DFQATT, CDR2 SNEGSKA (reference sequence). This CDR3 region has 15 residues. The junction had 6 bases not matched to a gene; V was cut back by 1 base and J by 3 bases.

V is TRBV24-1 and J is TRBJ2-6, with TRBD1 identical over 7 bases. This CDR3 is 15 amino acids long. Germline loops: CDR1 KGHDR, CDR2 SFDVKD. J lost 2 bases, V lost 3 bases, and 0 bases had no gene match. Here the CDR3 DNA reads TGTGCCACCAGTGATACAGGGGCTGGGGCCAACGTCCTGACTTTC. This translates into CATSDTGAGANVLTF.

This clonotype has only a few counts. The chain is built from TRBV7-3 and TRBJ2-5; TRBD1 aligns across 8 bases. Germline trimming cut 0 bases from V and 5 bases from J; bases unmatched to any gene: 5. This CDR3 has 15 amino acids. Germline values: CDR1 SGHTA, CDR2 FQGTGA. The CDR3 nucleotides read TGTGCCAGCAGCTTAACGGCAGGGGGCGCGGAGACCCAGTACTTC. Translated: CASSLTAGGAETQYF.

This clonotype was seen a few times. The chain is built from TRBV6-5 and TRBJ1-6; D unresolved. Germline values: CDR1 MNHEY, CDR2 SVGAGI. The CDR3 has 13 residues. Trimming cost V 0 bases and J 7 bases, with 4 bases left between them. Written as DNA, the CDR3 is TGTGCCAGCAGTTACTCGATGAATTCACCCCTCCACTTT. This encodes CASSYSMNSPLHF.

This clonotype was picked up a small number of times. V usage is TRBV12-3 or TRBV12-4 and J usage is TRBJ2-3; TRBD1 matches at 9 bases. J gave up 8 bases and V 8 bases, and 8 bases lay outside the gene matches. CDR3 size: 13 residues. The CDR3 DNA follows: TGTGCCAGCGGCGAAACAGGGGGCCTTACGCAGTATTTT. This encodes CASGETGGLTQYF.

This clonotype came up a few times. J is TRBJ2-7 and V is TRBV6-1; TRBD1 might be the D (5 bases). V was cut by 7 bases and J by 4 bases, with 14 bases left in between. The CDR3 contains 13 residues. The germline V gene encodes CDR1 MNHNS and CDR2 SASEGT. The CDR3 reads CASIYSSGYEQYF. The CDR3 DNA sequence: TGTGCCAGCATCTATTCCTCAGGGTACGAGCAGTACTTC.

This clonotype was counted only a few times. This chain connects TRBV27 to TRBJ1-2; D is uncertain. The CDR3 length is 15 residues. The ends were cut back, 6 bases at V and 6 bases at J, with 20 bases in the middle. CDR1 MNHEY and CDR2 SMNVEV come from the germline V gene (reference sequence). The CDR3 DNA sequence: TGTGCCAGCAGCTCTCTCGCCGACAAACTCCATGGCTACACCTTC. This gives the protein CASSSLADKLHGYTF.

In this sample, this clonotype turned up once. V is TRBV4-1 and J is TRBJ2-5; 8 bases fit TRBD1. The ends lost 3 bases at V and 11 bases at J; junction bases unmatched: 11. The CDR3 loop spans 14 amino acids. CDR1 is MGHRA, CDR2 YSYEKL, per germline. This chain's CDR3 is CASSQWGQDDEQYF. In DNA form, the CDR3 reads TGCGCCAGCAGCCAGTGGGGACAGGACGATGAGCAGTACTTC.

The V gene is TRBV7-6, the J gene TRBJ2-1, with TRBD2 matching 12 bases. This CDR3 is built from 16 residues. V trimming: 6 bases; J trimming: 3 bases; junction bases outside the gene matches: 6. Germline V gives CDR1 SGHVS, CDR2 FNYEAQ. In DNA, the CDR3 is TGTGCCAGCAGACCTAGCGGGAGGGAAAGCTACAATGAGCAGTTCTTC. Protein product: CASRPSGRESYNEQFF. Full variable domain (remainder filled in from reference TRBV7-6 and TRBJ2-1): GAGVSQSPRYKVTKRGQDVALRCDPISGHVSLYWYRQALGQGPEFLTYFNYEAQQDKSGLPNDRFSAERPEGSISTLTIQRTEQRDSAMYRCASRPSGRESYNEQFFGPGTRLTVL.

This clonotype was detected only a few times. The chain joins TRBV9 to TRBJ2-7, with D perhaps TRBD2 (5 bases). From germline, CDR1 is SGDLS and CDR2 YYNGEE. The CDR3 has 16 residues. Trimming pared 0 bases from V and 0 bases from J, leaving 13 bases between. The CDR3 spells CASSVGGGYLSYEQYF. CDR3 bases: TGTGCCAGCAGCGTAGGCGGCGGGTACCTCTCCTACGAGCAGTACTTC.

V usage is TRBV21-1 and J usage is TRBJ1-2; the table calls TRBD1, which could not be checked here. TRBV21-1 is a known pseudogene. This CDR3 spans 15 amino acids. The CDR3 nucleotides are TGTGCCAGCAGCACCTCGACAGGGGATTGCTATGGCTACACCTTC. Its protein product is CASSTSTGDCYGYTF.

This clonotype showed up just a few times. In DNA, the CDR3 is TGCAGTGCTAGCGGCCAGACTATGTGGGAGCAGTTCTTC. Protein sequence: CSASGQTMWEQFF. The chain joins TRBV20-1 to TRBJ2-1, with D maybe TRBD2 (5 bases). Germline-derived CDR1 and CDR2 are DFQATT and SNEGSKA (reference sequence). Trimming removed 3 bases at V and 10 bases at J, with 16 bases between. This CDR3 contains 13 residues.